This TCR beta chain was sequenced during a study of shared clonotypes between healthy human individuals. For the study at large: Three plates were used per donor for CD4 naive, three for CD4 memory, two for CD8 naive and one for CD8 memory.

The CDR3 is 12 residues long. V lost 5 bases and J lost 2; bases outside the gene matches: 1. Per the germline V gene, CDR1 is SQVTM and CDR2 is ANQGSEA. The method was immunoSEQ multiplex PCR; TCRdb's version includes in-frame clones alone and lacks a portion of them. The repertoire includes about 690,000 clones, roughly 91% of them detected once, and about 34% sits in the top ten. Study-wide findings and caveats: Relative to their counterparts shared across all four donors, non-shared clonotypes exhibited diminished generation probabilities. Naive CD4 clonotype sharing across a few donors was about 5%.

Note on this clone: Its antigen is not identified. The same CDR3 arises from other DNA sequences in this sample as well.

The source material was memory CD8+ T cells from PBMCs. Subset reported: CD45RO+ cells pooled with CCR7-negative TemRA cells. The rearrangement joins TRBV29-1 to TRBJ2-7; 9 nucleotides line up with TRBD1. This sequence originates from a man aged 18 to 30 in good health. Some clones in this sample may be carry-over from other donors' samples. The CDR3, as DNA: TGCAGCGTTAGACAGGGGGCCTACGAGCAGTACTTC. Its protein product is CSVRQGAYEQYF.